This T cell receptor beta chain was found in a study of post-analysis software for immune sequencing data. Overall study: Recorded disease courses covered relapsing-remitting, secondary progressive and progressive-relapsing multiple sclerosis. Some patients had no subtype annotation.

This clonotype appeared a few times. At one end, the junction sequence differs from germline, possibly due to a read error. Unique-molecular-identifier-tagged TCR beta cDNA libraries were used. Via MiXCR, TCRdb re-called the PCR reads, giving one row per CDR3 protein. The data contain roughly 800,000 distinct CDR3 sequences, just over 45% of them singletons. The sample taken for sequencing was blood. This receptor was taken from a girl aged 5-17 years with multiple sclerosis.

In nucleotides, the CDR3 is TGTAGTGCAGCGGGAGGGCTTGCAGATACGCAGTATTTT. This codes for CSAAGGLADTQYF. The rearrangement joins TRBV20-1 to TRBJ2-3; 10 bases are shared with TRBD2. The CDR3 has 13 residues. Looked up from germline, CDR1 is DFQATT and CDR2 is SNEGSKA (reference sequence).